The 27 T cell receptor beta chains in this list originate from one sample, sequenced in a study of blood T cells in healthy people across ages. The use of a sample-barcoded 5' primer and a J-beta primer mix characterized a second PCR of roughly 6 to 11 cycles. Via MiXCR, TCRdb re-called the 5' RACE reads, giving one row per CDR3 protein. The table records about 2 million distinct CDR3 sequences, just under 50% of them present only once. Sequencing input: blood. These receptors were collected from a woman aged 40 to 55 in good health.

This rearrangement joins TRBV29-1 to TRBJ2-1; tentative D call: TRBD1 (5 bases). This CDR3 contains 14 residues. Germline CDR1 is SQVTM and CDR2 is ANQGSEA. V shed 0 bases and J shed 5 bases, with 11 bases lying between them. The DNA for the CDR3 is TGCAGCGTTGAAGAGGGGCGGCACAACAATGAGCAGTTCTTC. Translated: CSVEEGRHNNEQFF.

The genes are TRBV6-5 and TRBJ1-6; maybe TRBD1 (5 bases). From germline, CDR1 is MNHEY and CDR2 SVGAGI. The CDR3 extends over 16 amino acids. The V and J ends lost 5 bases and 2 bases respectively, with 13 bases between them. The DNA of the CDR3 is TGTGCCAGCAGTCGAGCAGGGACCACCTATAATTCACCCCTCCACTTT. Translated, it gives CASSRAGTTYNSPLHF.

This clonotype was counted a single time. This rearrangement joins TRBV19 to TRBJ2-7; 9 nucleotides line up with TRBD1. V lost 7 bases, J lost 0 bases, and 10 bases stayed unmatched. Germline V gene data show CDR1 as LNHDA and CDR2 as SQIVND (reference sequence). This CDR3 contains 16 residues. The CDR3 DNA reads TGTGCCAGTAATGGGGGACAGGGAACGAGCTCCTACGAGCAGTACTTC. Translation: CASNGGQGTSSYEQYF.

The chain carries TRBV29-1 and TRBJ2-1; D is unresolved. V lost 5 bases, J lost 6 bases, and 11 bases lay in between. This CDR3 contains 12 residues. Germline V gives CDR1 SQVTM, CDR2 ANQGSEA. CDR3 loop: CSVPTAPNEQFF. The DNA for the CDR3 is TGCAGCGTTCCCACCGCTCCCAATGAGCAGTTCTTC.

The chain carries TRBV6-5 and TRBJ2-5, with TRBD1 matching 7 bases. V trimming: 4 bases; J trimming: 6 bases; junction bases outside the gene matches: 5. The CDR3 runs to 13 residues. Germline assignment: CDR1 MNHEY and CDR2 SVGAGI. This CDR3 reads CASSLGQAKTQYF. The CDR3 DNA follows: TGTGCCAGCAGTTTAGGACAGGCTAAGACCCAGTACTTC.

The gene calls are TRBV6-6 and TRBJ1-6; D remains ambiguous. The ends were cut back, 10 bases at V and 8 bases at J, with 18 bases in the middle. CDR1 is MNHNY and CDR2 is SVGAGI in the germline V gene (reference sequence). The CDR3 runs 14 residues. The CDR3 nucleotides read TGTGCCATCACGCGGAGCCAGGCTTATTCACCCCTCCACTTT. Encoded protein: CAITRSQAYSPLHF.

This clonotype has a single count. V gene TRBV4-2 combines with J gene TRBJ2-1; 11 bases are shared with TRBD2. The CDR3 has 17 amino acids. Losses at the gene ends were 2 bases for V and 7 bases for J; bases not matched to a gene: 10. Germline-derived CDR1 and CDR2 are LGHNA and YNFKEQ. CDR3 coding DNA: TGTGCCAGCAGCCAACAGGCTTCGACTAGCGGGGATAATGAGCAGTTCTTC. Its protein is CASSQQASTSGDNEQFF.

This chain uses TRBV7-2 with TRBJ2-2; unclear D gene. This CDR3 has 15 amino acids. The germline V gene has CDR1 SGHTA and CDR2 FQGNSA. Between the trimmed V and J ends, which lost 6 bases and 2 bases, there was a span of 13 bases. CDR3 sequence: CASRPGLPNTGELFF. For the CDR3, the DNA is TGTGCCAGCAGACCTGGTTTGCCCAACACCGGGGAGCTGTTTTTT.

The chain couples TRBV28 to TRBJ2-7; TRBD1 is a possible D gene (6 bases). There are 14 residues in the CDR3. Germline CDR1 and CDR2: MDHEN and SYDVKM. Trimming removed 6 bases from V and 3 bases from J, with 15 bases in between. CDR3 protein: CASSTGTIVYEQYF. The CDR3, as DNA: TGTGCCAGCAGCACAGGGACAATTGTCTACGAGCAGTACTTC.

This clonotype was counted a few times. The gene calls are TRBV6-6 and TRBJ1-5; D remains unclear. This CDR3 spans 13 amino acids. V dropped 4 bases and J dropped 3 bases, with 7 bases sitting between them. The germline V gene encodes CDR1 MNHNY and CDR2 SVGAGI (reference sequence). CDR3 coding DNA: TGTGCCAGCAGTTCTATTAACAATCAGCCCCAGCATTTT. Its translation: CASSSINNQPQHF.

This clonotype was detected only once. CDR3 sequence (DNA): TGTGCCAGCAGGGGGACGGTTCACAATGAGCAGTTCTTC. Its translation: CASRGTVHNEQFF. This chain uses TRBV2 with TRBJ2-1, with D possibly being TRBD1 or TRBD2 (5 bases each). V lost 6 bases, J lost 5 bases, and 11 bases lay in between. The CDR3 runs 13 residues. CDR1 is SNHLY, CDR2 FYNNEI, per germline.

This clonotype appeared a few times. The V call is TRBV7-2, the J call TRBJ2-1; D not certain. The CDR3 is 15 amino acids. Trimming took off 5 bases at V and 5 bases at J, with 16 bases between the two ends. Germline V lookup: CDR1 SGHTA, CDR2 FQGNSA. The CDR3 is CASSAFVGRNNEQFF. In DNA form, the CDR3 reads TGTGCCAGCAGCGCCTTCGTTGGACGCAACAATGAGCAGTTCTTC.

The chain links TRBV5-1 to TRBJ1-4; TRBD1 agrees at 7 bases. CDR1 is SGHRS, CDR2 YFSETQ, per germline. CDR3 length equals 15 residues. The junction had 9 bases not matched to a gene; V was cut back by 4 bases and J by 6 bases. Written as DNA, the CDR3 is TGCGCCAGCAGCCTAGGGACAGTTGGGTATGAAAAACTGTTTTTT. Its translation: CASSLGTVGYEKLFF.

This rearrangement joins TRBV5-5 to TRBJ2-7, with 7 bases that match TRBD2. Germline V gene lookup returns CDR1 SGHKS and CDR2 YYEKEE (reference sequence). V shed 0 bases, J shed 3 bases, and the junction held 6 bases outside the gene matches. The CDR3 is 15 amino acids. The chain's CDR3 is CASSLAGGRGYEQYF. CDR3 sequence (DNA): TGTGCCAGCAGCTTGGCCGGGGGGAGAGGCTACGAGCAGTACTTC.

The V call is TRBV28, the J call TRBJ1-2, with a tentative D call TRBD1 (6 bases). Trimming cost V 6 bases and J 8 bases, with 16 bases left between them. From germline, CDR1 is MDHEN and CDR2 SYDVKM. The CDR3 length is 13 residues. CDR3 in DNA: TGTGCCAGCAGCATCGGGGGCGGTTCAGGCTACACCTTC. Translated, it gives CASSIGGGSGYTF.

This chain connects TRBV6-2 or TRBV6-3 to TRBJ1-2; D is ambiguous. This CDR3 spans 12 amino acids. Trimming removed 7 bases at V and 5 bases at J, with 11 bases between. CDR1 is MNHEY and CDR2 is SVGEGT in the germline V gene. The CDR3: CASNTQKYGYTF. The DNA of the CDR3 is TGTGCCAGCAATACCCAAAAGTATGGCTACACCTTC.

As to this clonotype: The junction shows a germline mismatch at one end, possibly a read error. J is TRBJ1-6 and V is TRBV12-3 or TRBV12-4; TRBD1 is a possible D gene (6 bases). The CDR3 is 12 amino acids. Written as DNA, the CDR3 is TGTGCCGGCAGGGGACCGTCCCCACCCCTCCACTTT. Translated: CAGRGPSPPLHF.

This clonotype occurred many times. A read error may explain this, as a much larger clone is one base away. CDR3 DNA sequence: TGTGCCAGCAGCACCGGACAGGGCCAAGAGACCCAGTACTTC. It yields the protein CASSTGQGQETQYF. The chain combines TRBV5-1 with TRBJ2-5; 8 nucleotides agree with TRBD1. CDR3 size: 14 residues. Germline V gene sequence: CDR1 SGHRS, CDR2 YFSETQ.

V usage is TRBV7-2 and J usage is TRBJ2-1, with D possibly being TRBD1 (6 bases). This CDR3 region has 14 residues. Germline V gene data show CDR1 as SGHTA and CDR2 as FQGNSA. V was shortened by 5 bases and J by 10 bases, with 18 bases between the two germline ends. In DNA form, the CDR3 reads TGTGCCAGCAGCCGGAGTTGGACAGAGGGCGAGCAGTTCTTC. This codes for CASSRSWTEGEQFF. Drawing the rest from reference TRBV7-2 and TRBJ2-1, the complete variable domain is GAGVSQSPSNKVTEKGKDVELRCDPISGHTALYWYRQSLGQGLEFLIYFQGNSAPDKSGLPSDRFSAERTGGSVSTLTIQRTQQEDSAVYLCASSRSWTEGEQFFGPGTRLTVL.

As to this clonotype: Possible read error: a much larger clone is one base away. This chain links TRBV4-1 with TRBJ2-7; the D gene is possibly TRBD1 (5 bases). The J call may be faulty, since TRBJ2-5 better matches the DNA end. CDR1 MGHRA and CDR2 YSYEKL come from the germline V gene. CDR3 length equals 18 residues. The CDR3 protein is CASSPISALGLGQGTQYF. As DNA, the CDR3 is TGCGCCAGCAGCCCCATCAGCGCGCTGGGGCTGGGCCAAGGGACCCAGTACTTC.

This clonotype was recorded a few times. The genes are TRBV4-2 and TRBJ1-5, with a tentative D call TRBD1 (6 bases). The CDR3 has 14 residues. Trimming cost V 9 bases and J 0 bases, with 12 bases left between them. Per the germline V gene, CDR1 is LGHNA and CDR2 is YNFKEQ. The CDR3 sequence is CARGGPYSNQPQHF. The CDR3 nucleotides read TGTGCCAGAGGGGGGCCCTATAGCAATCAGCCCCAGCATTTT.

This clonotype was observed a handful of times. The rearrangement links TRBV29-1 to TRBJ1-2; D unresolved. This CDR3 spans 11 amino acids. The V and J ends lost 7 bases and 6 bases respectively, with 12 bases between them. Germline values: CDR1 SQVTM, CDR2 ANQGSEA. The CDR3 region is CSALVGDGYTF. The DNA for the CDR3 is TGCAGCGCATTAGTGGGCGATGGCTACACCTTC.

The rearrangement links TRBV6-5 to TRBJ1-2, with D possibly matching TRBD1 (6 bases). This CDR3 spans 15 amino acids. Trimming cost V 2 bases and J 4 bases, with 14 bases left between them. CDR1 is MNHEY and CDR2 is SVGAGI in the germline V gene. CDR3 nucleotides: TGTGCCAGCAGTTACGCCAAAACAGGGATCTATGGCTACACCTTC. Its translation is CASSYAKTGIYGYTF.

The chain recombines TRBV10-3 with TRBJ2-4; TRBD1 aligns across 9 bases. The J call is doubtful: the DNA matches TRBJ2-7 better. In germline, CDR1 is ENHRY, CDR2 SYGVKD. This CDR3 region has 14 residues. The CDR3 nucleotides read TGTGCCATCAGTCAGGCGGGACAGGGTTGCGAGCAGTACTTC. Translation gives CAISQAGQGCEQYF.

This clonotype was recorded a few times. As DNA, the CDR3 is TGTGCCAGCAGCTCGGGGACAGCGAGTCGGGTGGAGCAGTACTTC. Residues: CASSSGTASRVEQYF. The J gene is TRBJ2-5, the V gene TRBV5-6; 7 bases line up with TRBD1. The CDR3 consists of 15 residues. Trimming took 3 bases from V and 11 from J; bases not matched to a gene: 16. Germline values: CDR1 SGHDT, CDR2 YYEEEE.

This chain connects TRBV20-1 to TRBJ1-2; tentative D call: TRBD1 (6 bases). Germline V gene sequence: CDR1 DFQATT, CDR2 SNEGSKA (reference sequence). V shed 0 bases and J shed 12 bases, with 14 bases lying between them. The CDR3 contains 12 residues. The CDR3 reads CSARDLGQLDTF. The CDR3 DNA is TGCAGTGCTAGAGATTTAGGACAGCTGGACACCTTC.

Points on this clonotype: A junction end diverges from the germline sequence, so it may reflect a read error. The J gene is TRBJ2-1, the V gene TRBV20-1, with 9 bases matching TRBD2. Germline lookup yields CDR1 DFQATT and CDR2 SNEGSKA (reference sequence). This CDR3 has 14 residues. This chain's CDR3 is CSASSGSSHNEQFF. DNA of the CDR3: TGCAGTGCTAGTAGCGGGAGCTCCCACAATGAGCAGTTCTTC.